A single sample gave rise to the 2 T cell receptor beta chains below, sequenced in a study of T cell responses to AZD1222 COVID-19 vaccine. The repertoire was sequenced with immunoSEQ multiplex PCR; TCRdb's copy has only in-frame clones and lacks some. The table lists approximately 140,000 clones, 85% to 95% of them singletons. Specimen: peripheral blood, collected on day 0 of AZD1222 vaccination. These receptors all come from an adult in good health.

The rearrangement uses TRBV6-2 or TRBV6-3 and TRBJ1-5; D call uncertain. Trimming took off 2 bases at V and 3 bases at J, with 8 bases between the two ends. Germline V gives CDR1 MNHEY, CDR2 SVGEGT. The CDR3 is made up of 14 amino acids. CDR3 coding DNA: TGTGCCAGCAGTTACGGGGTCTCCAATCAGCCCCAGCATTTT. The encoded protein is CASSYGVSNQPQHF.

The chain links TRBV7-2 to TRBJ2-1; D remains unclear. This CDR3 has 15 residues. The V end lost 3 bases, the J end lost 0 bases, and 9 bases lay between the germline ends. Germline CDR1 SGHTA, CDR2 FQGNSA. The CDR3 is CASSLVGYSYNEQFF. DNA for the CDR3: TGTGCCAGCAGCTTGGTCGGGTACTCCTACAATGAGCAGTTCTTC. Using reference TRBV7-2 and TRBJ2-1 for the parts outside the CDR3, the full variable domain is GAGVSQSPSNKVTEKGKDVELRCDPISGHTALYWYRQSLGQGLEFLIYFQGNSAPDKSGLPSDRFSAERTGGSVSTLTIQRTQQEDSAVYLCASSLVGYSYNEQFFGPGTRLTVL.